These T cell receptor beta chains were read from a single sample in a study of blood T cell repertoires in COVID-19. The assay was immunoSEQ multiplex PCR, and TCRdb's table has in-frame clones only and misses some. The table lists 200,000 or so clones, around 90% of them singletons. Input material: peripheral blood. The receptors here all came from a man aged 55 to 70 with COVID-19, enrolled during active disease. Both conserved end residues are part of each CDR3. Each record gives: CDR3 DNA, CDR3 protein, clone size, J gene, D gene, CDR3 length, V gene. D genes are given only for firm matches. Size is omitted from some rows. Given values are once, few, many or a class for expanded clones.

CDR3nt: TGCGCCAGCAGCTTAGGACAGGGGGCAGCTTCCGAGCAGTACTTC; CDR3aa: CASSLGQGAASEQYF; abundance: .; j_gene: TRBJ2-7; d_gene: TRBD1; len: 15; v_gene: TRBV5-1
CDR3nt: TGTGCCAGTAGTATTTTTGACAGGGGAACTGAAGCTTTCTTT; CDR3aa: CASSIFDRGTEAFF; abundance: .; j_gene: TRBJ1-1; d_gene: TRBD1; len: 14; v_gene: TRBV19
CDR3nt: TGTGCCAGCAGTGACACGGGGGGGTCCTACAATGAGCAGTTCTTC; CDR3aa: CASSDTGGSYNEQFF; abundance: .; j_gene: TRBJ2-1; d_gene: TRBD2; len: 15; v_gene: TRBV6-1
CDR3nt: TGTGCCAGCAGCCAAGATCTGGCGGGAGGGCCTGGGGACGAGCAGTACTTC; CDR3aa: CASSQDLAGGPGDEQYF; abundance: .; j_gene: TRBJ2-7; d_gene: TRBD2; len: 17; v_gene: TRBV4-2
CDR3nt: TGCGCCAGCAGTGAGTCGGCAGGGGACGGCACTGAAGCTTTCTTT; CDR3aa: CASSESAGDGTEAFF; abundance: .; j_gene: TRBJ1-1; d_gene: .; len: 15; v_gene: TRBV10-1
CDR3nt: TGTGCCAGCAGCCCCGGGCAGGGGCGATCTAATGAAAAACTGTTTTTT; CDR3aa: CASSPGQGRSNEKLFF; abundance: .; j_gene: TRBJ1-4; d_gene: .; len: 16; v_gene: TRBV5-5
CDR3nt: TGCGCCAGCAGCCAAGATTTGAGTACTATCGGGGGTGAGCAGTTCTTC; CDR3aa: CASSQDLSTIGGEQFF; abundance: .; j_gene: TRBJ2-1; d_gene: .; len: 16; v_gene: TRBV4-1
CDR3nt: TGTGCCAGCAGGACCCTTAGCGGGAGGGGAGAGACCCAGTACTTC; CDR3aa: CASRTLSGRGETQYF; abundance: .; j_gene: TRBJ2-5; d_gene: TRBD2; len: 15; v_gene: TRBV28
CDR3nt: TGTGCCATCAGTGAGTCCAGGGATACGCAGTATTTT; CDR3aa: CAISESRDTQYF; abundance: .; j_gene: TRBJ2-3; d_gene: .; len: 12; v_gene: TRBV10-3
CDR3nt: TGTGCCAGCAGTTACTCGAACAGGGGGTACACTGAAGCTTTCTTT; CDR3aa: CASSYSNRGYTEAFF; abundance: .; j_gene: TRBJ1-1; d_gene: TRBD1; len: 15; v_gene: TRBV6-5
CDR3nt: TGTGCCAGCGGTCTACCTGGCAGGGGAACGGGAAACACCATATATTTT; CDR3aa: CASGLPGRGTGNTIYF; abundance: .; j_gene: TRBJ1-3; d_gene: .; len: 16; v_gene: TRBV28
CDR3nt: TGTGCCAGCAGCCGTGAACAGGGTCTATCGAGAGGGGCTTTCTTT; CDR3aa: CASSREQGLSRGAFF; abundance: .; j_gene: TRBJ1-1; d_gene: .; len: 15; v_gene: TRBV6-2/TRBV6-3
CDR3nt: TGTGCCTGGAGTTTACAGGGGGCCCACGGGGCTTTCTTT; CDR3aa: CAWSLQGAHGAFF; abundance: .; j_gene: TRBJ1-1; d_gene: TRBD1; len: 13; v_gene: TRBV30
CDR3nt: TGTGCCAGCAGCTTCAATTATCCCGAGGAGCAGTTCTTC; CDR3aa: CASSFNYPEEQFF; abundance: .; j_gene: TRBJ2-1; d_gene: .; len: 13; v_gene: TRBV7-3
CDR3nt: TGTGCCACCGAGGCGACAGGGAACACTGAAGCTTTCTTT; CDR3aa: CATEATGNTEAFF; abundance: .; j_gene: TRBJ1-1; d_gene: .; len: 13; v_gene: TRBV10-3
CDR3nt: TGTGCCAGCAGCGTAGAAGGGGGGGTCCTATACAATGAGCAGTTCTTC; CDR3aa: CASSVEGGVLYNEQFF; abundance: once; j_gene: TRBJ2-1; d_gene: .; len: 16; v_gene: TRBV9
CDR3nt: TGTGCCAGCAGTTACGCGCGGGGGCGAAGGGCCGGGGAGCTGTTTTTT; CDR3aa: CASSYARGRRAGELFF; abundance: few; j_gene: TRBJ2-2; d_gene: .; len: 16; v_gene: TRBV6-5
CDR3nt: TGTGCCAGCTCACCATCAGACAGGGCTACTAACTATGGCTACACCTTC; CDR3aa: CASSPSDRATNYGYTF; abundance: .; j_gene: TRBJ1-2; d_gene: TRBD1; len: 16; v_gene: TRBV18
CDR3nt: TGCGCCAGCAGCTTGGTGGGACAGATTAACCAGAACACTGAAGCTTTCTTT; CDR3aa: CASSLVGQINQNTEAFF; abundance: .; j_gene: TRBJ1-1; d_gene: TRBD1; len: 17; v_gene: TRBV5-1
CDR3nt: TGCGCCAGCAGCCGGTGGGCCAACGAGCAGTACTTC; CDR3aa: CASSRWANEQYF; abundance: few; j_gene: TRBJ2-7; d_gene: .; len: 12; v_gene: TRBV5-1
CDR3nt: TGTGCCAGCAGCGGTGCGCACACCGGGGAGCTGTTTTTT; CDR3aa: CASSGAHTGELFF; abundance: .; j_gene: TRBJ2-2; d_gene: .; len: 13; v_gene: TRBV3-1/TRBV3-2
CDR3nt: TGTGCCAGCAGCATTCACAGGGGTTCTAACACAGATACGCAGTATTTT; CDR3aa: CASSIHRGSNTDTQYF; abundance: .; j_gene: TRBJ2-3; d_gene: TRBD1; len: 16; v_gene: TRBV5-6
CDR3nt: TGTGCCAGTAGTATGGGGCAGGGGCCCGACAATCAGCCCCAGCATTTT; CDR3aa: CASSMGQGPDNQPQHF; abundance: .; j_gene: TRBJ1-5; d_gene: .; len: 16; v_gene: TRBV19
CDR3nt: TGCGCCAGCAGCCAGGAGGAGGACAGGGGATCGCTTCTCTCCTACGAGCAGTACTTC; CDR3aa: CASSQEEDRGSLLSYEQYF; abundance: .; j_gene: TRBJ2-7; d_gene: TRBD1; len: 19; v_gene: TRBV4-1
CDR3nt: TGTGCCAGCAGCCTACGACAGAGGGGGCGCGCAGCAGTGCAGTTCTTC; CDR3aa: CASSLRQRGRAAVQFF; abundance: once; j_gene: TRBJ2-1; d_gene: TRBD1; len: 16; v_gene: TRBV5-6
CDR3nt: TGTGCCAGCAGCATTAATCCGGGACAGGGGGTACGTTCCGCAAACACCGGGGAGCTGTTTTTT; CDR3aa: CASSINPGQGVRSANTGELFF; abundance: few; j_gene: TRBJ2-2; d_gene: TRBD1; len: 21; v_gene: TRBV9
CDR3nt: TGTGCCTGGAGGGGTGCAGGGGTAAATTCACCCCTCCACTTT; CDR3aa: CAWRGAGVNSPLHF; abundance: .; j_gene: TRBJ1-6; d_gene: .; len: 14; v_gene: TRBV30
CDR3nt: TGTGCCAGCAGTTACTCGACGGCGGTCAAGCGACCGTACTTC; CDR3aa: CASSYSTAVKRPYF; abundance: .; j_gene: TRBJ2-7; d_gene: .; len: 14; v_gene: TRBV6-6
CDR3nt: TGTGCCAGCACACCGGACAGGGCAACCTACGAGCAGTACTTC; CDR3aa: CASTPDRATYEQYF; abundance: .; j_gene: TRBJ2-7; d_gene: TRBD1; len: 14; v_gene: TRBV6-6
CDR3nt: TGTGCCAGCAATCAGCCAGGAAAACTGTTTTTT; CDR3aa: CASNQPGKLFF; abundance: .; j_gene: TRBJ1-4; d_gene: .; len: 11; v_gene: TRBV6-8
CDR3nt: TGTGCCACCAGCAGTGACATTGCCGGCTACACCTTC; CDR3aa: CATSSDIAGYTF; abundance: .; j_gene: TRBJ1-2; d_gene: .; len: 12; v_gene: TRBV15
CDR3nt: TGTGCCAGCAGCCCTGGGGGGACAGGGGTTTACGAGCAGTACTTC; CDR3aa: CASSPGGTGVYEQYF; abundance: few; j_gene: TRBJ2-7; d_gene: TRBD1; len: 15; v_gene: TRBV9
CDR3nt: TGTGCCAGCAGCTTAACCGCCGGGACTAGGGTCCACGAGCAGTACTTC; CDR3aa: CASSLTAGTRVHEQYF; abundance: once; j_gene: TRBJ2-7; d_gene: TRBD2; len: 16; v_gene: TRBV7-3
CDR3nt: TGTGCCACCAGCCTCGGGGGGGGAGGGTCACCCCTCCACTTT; CDR3aa: CATSLGGGGSPLHF; abundance: few; j_gene: TRBJ1-6; d_gene: .; len: 14; v_gene: TRBV15
CDR3nt: TGCGCCAGCCACGACCGCGGGAAGAACACTGAAGCTTTCTTT; CDR3aa: CASHDRGKNTEAFF; abundance: once; j_gene: TRBJ1-1; d_gene: .; len: 14; v_gene: TRBV10-2
CDR3nt: TGTGCCTGGAGTCTAGACAGGGTTCATGGCTACACCTTC; CDR3aa: CAWSLDRVHGYTF; abundance: .; j_gene: TRBJ1-2; d_gene: TRBD1; len: 13; v_gene: TRBV30
CDR3nt: TGCGCCAGCAGTCAGACAGGAGTAGGGGGCTACACCTTC; CDR3aa: CASSQTGVGGYTF; abundance: .; j_gene: TRBJ1-2; d_gene: .; len: 13; v_gene: TRBV10-2
CDR3nt: TGTGCCAGCAGCGGGGCCCCGAACACTGAAGCTTTCTTT; CDR3aa: CASSGAPNTEAFF; abundance: .; j_gene: TRBJ1-1; d_gene: .; len: 13; v_gene: TRBV9
CDR3nt: TGCGCCAGCAGGGTTAGCGGGTTCGCGAACACCGGGGAGCTGTTTTTT; CDR3aa: CASRVSGFANTGELFF; abundance: .; j_gene: TRBJ2-2; d_gene: TRBD2; len: 16; v_gene: TRBV5-1
CDR3nt: TGTGCCAGCAGCTACCAGCGGCTAGAAGCTTTCTTT; CDR3aa: CASSYQRLEAFF; abundance: few; j_gene: TRBJ1-1; d_gene: .; len: 12; v_gene: TRBV13
CDR3nt: TGTGCCAGCAGCTTCGACAGGAACACTGAAGCTTTCTTT; CDR3aa: CASSFDRNTEAFF; abundance: once; j_gene: TRBJ1-1; d_gene: .; len: 13; v_gene: TRBV12-3/TRBV12-4
CDR3nt: TGTGCCAGCAGCCAAGGACAGGGGACCTACGAGCAGTACTTC; CDR3aa: CASSQGQGTYEQYF; abundance: few; j_gene: TRBJ2-7; d_gene: TRBD1; len: 14; v_gene: TRBV4-2
CDR3nt: TGTGCCAGCAGCAGAACCAGGGGGTGGGGCACTGAAGCTTTCTTT; CDR3aa: CASSRTRGWGTEAFF; abundance: .; j_gene: TRBJ1-1; d_gene: TRBD1; len: 15; v_gene: TRBV6-2/TRBV6-3
CDR3nt: TGTGCCAGCAGTTTTCCCCCCGGGACAGGTGGTCTTTATGGCTACACCTTC; CDR3aa: CASSFPPGTGGLYGYTF; abundance: once; j_gene: TRBJ1-2; d_gene: TRBD1; len: 17; v_gene: TRBV28
CDR3nt: TGCGCCAGCAGCAGGGGACAGGGGAGGGCAGATACGCAGTATTTT; CDR3aa: CASSRGQGRADTQYF; abundance: .; j_gene: TRBJ2-3; d_gene: TRBD1; len: 15; v_gene: TRBV5-1
CDR3nt: TGCGCCAGCAGCCAAGATCCGGCGGGAAACACTGAAGCTTTCTTT; CDR3aa: CASSQDPAGNTEAFF; abundance: .; j_gene: TRBJ1-1; d_gene: .; len: 15; v_gene: TRBV4-1
CDR3nt: TGTGCCAGCAGCCCGGGGGAGGTTGAAGCTTTCTTT; CDR3aa: CASSPGEVEAFF; abundance: .; j_gene: TRBJ1-1; d_gene: .; len: 12; v_gene: TRBV3-1/TRBV3-2
CDR3nt: TGTGCCAGTGCGTTTGGAGCAAGCGGGAGGACGGATGAGCAGTTCTTC; CDR3aa: CASAFGASGRTDEQFF; abundance: .; j_gene: TRBJ2-1; d_gene: TRBD2; len: 16; v_gene: TRBV28
CDR3nt: TGTGCCAGCAGCTTAGGGCGGGCCTCCTACAATGAGCAGTTCTTC; CDR3aa: CASSLGRASYNEQFF; abundance: .; j_gene: TRBJ2-1; d_gene: .; len: 15; v_gene: TRBV7-2
CDR3nt: TGTGCCAGCAGTTTATACCCTCCTCGTTATAGCGGGAGGGCGTCCGGGGAGCTGTTTTTT; CDR3aa: CASSLYPPRYSGRASGELFF; abundance: .; j_gene: TRBJ2-2; d_gene: TRBD2; len: 20; v_gene: TRBV27
CDR3nt: TGTGCCAGCAGCCAAGCCCGGGGGGGGACCTATGGCTACACCTTC; CDR3aa: CASSQARGGTYGYTF; abundance: .; j_gene: TRBJ1-2; d_gene: .; len: 15; v_gene: TRBV14
CDR3nt: TGTGCCAGCAGCTTAGTGGGGGGAGTAGCCGCGGCCGGGGAGCTGTTTTTT; CDR3aa: CASSLVGGVAAAGELFF; abundance: .; j_gene: TRBJ2-2; d_gene: .; len: 17; v_gene: TRBV7-2
CDR3nt: TGCAGTGCTAGTTTGGGAGGGAAGGGCTATGGCTACACCTTC; CDR3aa: CSASLGGKGYGYTF; abundance: .; j_gene: TRBJ1-2; d_gene: .; len: 14; v_gene: TRBV20-1
CDR3nt: TGTGCCAGCAGCCAAAGAGAGGCTGGAAACACCATATATTTT; CDR3aa: CASSQREAGNTIYF; abundance: .; j_gene: TRBJ1-3; d_gene: .; len: 14; v_gene: TRBV3-1/TRBV3-2
CDR3nt: TGTGCCAGCAGTTCATCCGGCTTGGGCGATGAGCAGTTCTTC; CDR3aa: CASSSSGLGDEQFF; abundance: .; j_gene: TRBJ2-1; d_gene: .; len: 14; v_gene: TRBV28
CDR3nt: TGTGCCAGTAGTATTTTACCCCTAAGAGGACAGGGGGATAATCAGCCCCAGCATTTT; CDR3aa: CASSILPLRGQGDNQPQHF; abundance: .; j_gene: TRBJ1-5; d_gene: TRBD1; len: 19; v_gene: TRBV19
CDR3nt: TGTGCCAGCAGTTACGGCGGGGGGGGCCCCTATGGCTACACCTTC; CDR3aa: CASSYGGGGPYGYTF; abundance: once; j_gene: TRBJ1-2; d_gene: .; len: 15; v_gene: TRBV6-2/TRBV6-3
CDR3nt: TGCAGTGCTAGATCAGGCTCACCCCTCCACTTT; CDR3aa: CSARSGSPLHF; abundance: .; j_gene: TRBJ1-6; d_gene: .; len: 11; v_gene: TRBV20-1
CDR3nt: TGTGCCAGCAGATTCGGGAGGGACCTCTATGGCTACACCTTC; CDR3aa: CASRFGRDLYGYTF; abundance: .; j_gene: TRBJ1-2; d_gene: .; len: 14; v_gene: TRBV28